This is a list of T cell receptor beta chains from one sample in a study of T cell responses to AZD1222 COVID-19 vaccine. The table came from immunoSEQ multiplex PCR; TCRdb's copy has only in-frame clones and leaves some out. This sample has approximately 100,000 clones, with 90% to 95% found just once. The starting material was peripheral blood, obtained on day 0 of AZD1222 vaccination. Receptors were obtained from an adult in good health. The CDR3 runs from the conserved cysteine through the conserved F or W. The order of the fields is V gene, clone size, J gene, D gene, CDR3 protein, CDR3 DNA. The D gene is left open where the match is weak. Clone size, where shown, is once, few, many, or a class for clones that have expanded.

>TRBV7-8|few|TRBJ2-3|TRBD2
CASSRAGSGGADTQYF
TGTGCCAGCAGCCGAGCGGGTAGCGGGGGGGCAGATACGCAGTATTTT
>TRBV19|-|TRBJ2-1|TRBD2
CASIHGTSGSTAYNEQFF
TGTGCCAGTATCCACGGGACTAGCGGGAGTACCGCCTACAATGAGCAGTTCTTC
>TRBV12-3/TRBV12-4|-|TRBJ2-5|-
CASRIQETQYF
TGTGCCAGCAGGATTCAGGAGACCCAGTACTTC
>TRBV7-3|-|TRBJ1-1|-
CASSFAGANTEAFF
TGTGCCAGCAGTTTCGCGGGTGCAAACACTGAAGCTTTCTTT
>TRBV27|-|TRBJ1-2|TRBD1
CASSLGTGDGYTF
TGTGCCAGCAGTCTCGGGACAGGGGATGGCTACACCTTC
>TRBV19|-|TRBJ1-3|-
CASSISNRGNTIYF
TGTGCCAGTAGTATCTCCAACCGTGGAAACACCATATATTTT
>TRBV11-2|-|TRBJ2-7|-
CASSWGPGEQYF
TGTGCCAGCAGCTGGGGACCGGGCGAGCAGTACTTC
>TRBV6-1|few|TRBJ2-3|TRBD2
CASSEWLAGGKTDTQYF
TGTGCCAGCAGTGAGTGGTTAGCGGGAGGTAAGACAGATACGCAGTATTTT
>TRBV4-2|-|TRBJ2-5|-
CASSLGETQYF
TGTGCCAGCAGCCTGGGGGAGACCCAGTACTTC
>TRBV27|-|TRBJ1-2|-
CASSIDRRANYGYTF
TGTGCCAGCAGTATCGACAGGAGAGCTAACTATGGCTACACCTTC
>TRBV6-5|-|TRBJ2-7|TRBD1
CASSYDRGYEQYF
TGTGCCAGCAGTTACGACAGGGGGTACGAGCAGTACTTC
>TRBV4-2|-|TRBJ2-6|TRBD1
CASSQGFRGTGGAGANVLTF
TGTGCCAGCAGCCAAGGATTTCGCGGGACAGGGGGCGCTGGGGCCAACGTCCTGACTTTC
>TRBV9|-|TRBJ1-6|-
CASSEEGYDNSPLHF
TGTGCCAGCAGTGAAGAGGGATACGATAATTCACCCCTCCACTTT
>TRBV24-1|-|TRBJ2-1|-
CATSDRDGSYNEQFF
TGTGCCACCAGTGACCGGGACGGCTCCTACAATGAGCAGTTCTTC
>TRBV6-4|-|TRBJ2-2|-
CASSVGREYTGELFF
TGTGCCAGCTCGGTTGGACGGGAGTACACCGGGGAGCTGTTTTTT
>TRBV5-1|-|TRBJ1-1|-
CASSLDMNTEAFF
TGCGCCAGCAGCTTAGATATGAACACTGAAGCTTTCTTT
>TRBV20-1|-|TRBJ2-3|-
CSASPFSTDTQYF
TGCAGTGCTAGTCCATTTAGCACAGATACGCAGTATTTT
>TRBV25-1|-|TRBJ2-4|-
CASSESGKNIQYF
TGTGCCAGCAGTGAATCAGGCAAAAACATTCAGTACTTC
>TRBV20-1|-|TRBJ1-3|TRBD1
CSASQSGQLNGNTIYF
TGCAGTGCTAGTCAGTCGGGACAGTTAAATGGAAACACCATATATTTT
>TRBV3-1/TRBV3-2|-|TRBJ2-7|TRBD1
CASSLPGQGPREQYF
TGTGCCAGCAGCCTCCCGGGACAGGGGCCTAGGGAGCAGTACTTC
>TRBV6-1|-|TRBJ2-3|TRBD2
CASSETTLRAGGTDTQYF
TGTGCCAGCAGTGAAACCACCCTTCGCGCGGGAGGCACAGATACGCAGTATTTT
>TRBV14|-|TRBJ1-2|-
CASSKQADSPYGYTF
TGTGCCAGCAGCAAACAAGCAGACAGTCCTTATGGCTACACCTTC
>TRBV5-1|-|TRBJ1-1|TRBD1
CASSLEGAGDTEAFF
TGCGCCAGCAGCTTGGAGGGGGCTGGGGACACTGAAGCTTTCTTT
>TRBV14|-|TRBJ1-1|-
CASSQDIRFGLNTEAFF
TGTGCCAGCAGCCAAGATATTAGGTTCGGTTTGAACACTGAAGCTTTCTTT
>TRBV2|-|TRBJ1-5|-
CASSADINLLGNQPQHF
TGTGCCAGCAGTGCAGACATTAATTTGCTGGGCAATCAGCCCCAGCATTTT
>TRBV4-3|once|TRBJ2-3|-
CASSLQRSDSYLTDTQYF
TGCGCCAGCAGTCTTCAACGATCGGACAGCTATCTCACAGATACGCAGTATTTT
>TRBV7-9|-|TRBJ1-1|-
CASSLWGGGKLTEAFF
TGTGCCAGCAGCTTATGGGGTGGGGGGAAACTGACTGAAGCTTTCTTT
>TRBV18|-|TRBJ1-3|TRBD1
CASTHTGGAAGNTIYF
TGTGCCAGCACCCACACAGGGGGCGCCGCTGGAAACACCATATATTTT
>TRBV11-3|-|TRBJ2-3|TRBD2
CASSLGERGGRATQYF
TGTGCCAGCAGCTTAGGGGAGCGGGGGGGCCGGGCTACGCAGTATTTT
>TRBV4-3|-|TRBJ1-1|TRBD1
CASSQVTGGKRTEAFF
TGCGCCAGCAGCCAAGTAACAGGGGGCAAGCGTACTGAAGCTTTCTTT
>TRBV4-3|-|TRBJ2-2|TRBD2
CASSPLLAGGTGELFF
TGCGCCAGCAGCCCGCTACTAGCGGGGGGCACCGGGGAGCTGTTTTTT
>TRBV5-1|-|TRBJ2-5|TRBD2
CASSLGFGRAAQETQYF
TGCGCCAGCAGCTTGGGCTTCGGGAGGGCCGCTCAAGAGACCCAGTACTTC
>TRBV10-2|-|TRBJ1-1|-
CASSSWGGRTEAFF
TGCGCCAGCAGTAGCTGGGGAGGGAGGACTGAAGCTTTCTTT
>TRBV5-8|-|TRBJ1-3|-
CASSFGASGNTIYF
TGTGCCAGCAGCTTTGGGGCTTCTGGAAACACCATATATTTT
>TRBV6-5|once|TRBJ1-5|-
CASNPGGGNQPQHF
TGTGCCAGCAACCCAGGAGGGGGGAATCAGCCCCAGCATTTT
>TRBV5-1|-|TRBJ2-1|TRBD2
CASSIGLARTYNEQFF
TGCGCCAGCAGCATTGGACTAGCGCGCACCTACAATGAGCAGTTCTTC
>TRBV18|-|TRBJ2-5|-
CASSPQEGAETQYF
TGTGCCAGCTCCCCCCAGGAGGGCGCAGAGACCCAGTACTTC
>TRBV6-1|-|TRBJ1-2|-
CASSEAFQNYGYTF
TGTGCCAGCAGTGAAGCGTTTCAGAACTATGGCTACACCTTC
>TRBV29-1|once|TRBJ1-1|-
CSVGGRGTEAFF
TGCAGCGTTGGAGGGAGAGGCACTGAAGCTTTCTTT
>TRBV11-2|-|TRBJ1-1|-
CASSLGRRRTEAFF
TGTGCCAGCAGCTTGGGACGGAGGAGGACTGAAGCTTTCTTT
>TRBV3-1/TRBV3-2|once|TRBJ1-2|-
CASSQVGGVGYTF
TGTGCCAGCAGCCAAGTTGGCGGGGTCGGCTACACCTTC
>TRBV27|-|TRBJ1-6|TRBD1
CASSPTGTANYNSPLHF
TGTGCCAGCAGCCCAACCGGGACAGCCAACTATAATTCACCCCTCCACTTT
>TRBV11-2|-|TRBJ1-3|-
CASSLGTGTGNTIYF
TGTGCCAGCAGCTTAGGCACAGGGACTGGAAACACCATATATTTT
>TRBV28|-|TRBJ1-2|TRBD1
CASSYNRGNGYTF
TGTGCCAGCAGTTACAACAGGGGTAATGGCTACACCTTC
>TRBV10-3|once|TRBJ1-2|-
CAISESTQGSGGYTF
TGTGCCATCAGTGAGTCGACGCAGGGGTCGGGCGGCTACACCTTC